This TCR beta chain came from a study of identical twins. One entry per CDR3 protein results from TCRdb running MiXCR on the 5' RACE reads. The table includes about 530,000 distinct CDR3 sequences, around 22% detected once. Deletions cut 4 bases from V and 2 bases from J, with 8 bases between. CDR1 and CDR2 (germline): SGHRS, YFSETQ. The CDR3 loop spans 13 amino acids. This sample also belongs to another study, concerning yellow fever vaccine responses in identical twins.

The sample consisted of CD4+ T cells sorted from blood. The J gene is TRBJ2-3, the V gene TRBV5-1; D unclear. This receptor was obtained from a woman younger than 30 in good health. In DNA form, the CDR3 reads TGCGCCAGCAGCCCCCTCCACACAGATACGCAGTATTTT. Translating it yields CASSPLHTDTQYF.